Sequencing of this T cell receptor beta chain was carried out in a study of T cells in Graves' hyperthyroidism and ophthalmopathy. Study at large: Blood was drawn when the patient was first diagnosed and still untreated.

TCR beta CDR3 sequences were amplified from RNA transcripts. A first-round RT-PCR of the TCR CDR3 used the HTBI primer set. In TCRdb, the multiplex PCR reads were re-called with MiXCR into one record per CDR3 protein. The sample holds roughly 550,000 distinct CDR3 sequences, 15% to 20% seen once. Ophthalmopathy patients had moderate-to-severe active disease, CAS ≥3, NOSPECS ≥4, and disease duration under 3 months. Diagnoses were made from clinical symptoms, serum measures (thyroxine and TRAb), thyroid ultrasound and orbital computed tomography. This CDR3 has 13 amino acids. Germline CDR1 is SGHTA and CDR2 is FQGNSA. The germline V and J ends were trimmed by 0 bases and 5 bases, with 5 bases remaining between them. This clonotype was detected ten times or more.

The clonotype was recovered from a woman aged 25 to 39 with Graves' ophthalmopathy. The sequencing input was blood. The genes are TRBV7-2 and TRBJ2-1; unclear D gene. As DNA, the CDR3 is TGTGCCAGCAGCTTAGCACCCCACAATGAGCAGTTCTTC. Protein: CASSLAPHNEQFF.